The clone carrying this T cell receptor beta chain has only a few counts. Its antigen remains unknown. The time point here: persistent/refractory GD, antithyroid drugs over 5 years with positive TRAb. There was RNA extracted from PBMCs, and the TCR library was made from it. Patients with Graves' disease were diagnosed by American Thyroid Association guidelines. The data were obtained in a study of regulatory T cells in long-lasting Graves disease. Study results and caveats: Persistent Graves' patients showed less TCR diversity than newly diagnosed ones.

The V gene's germline CDR1 is SQVTM and CDR2 ANQGSEA. V lost 4 bases and J 0 bases, leaving 7 bases between the germline ends. This CDR3 is 13 amino acids long. Assembly of TCR beta libraries relied on iRepertoire HTBI primers together with Arm-PCR of CDR3 regions. Authors' methods: Identified segments across samples numbered about 64 TRBV and roughly 15 TRBJ. TCRdb fed the multiplex PCR reads into MiXCR, producing one record per CDR3 protein. For this entry, the V and J calls and clone size follow TCRdb and not the study's own pipeline. The profile shows 350,000 to 450,000 distinct CDR3 sequences, 23% of them singletons.

This receptor was taken from a middle-aged woman with Graves disease. Here the sequenced sample was peripheral blood mononuclear cells (PBMCs), taken when the disease was refractory, from a patient treated with antithyroid drugs. The chain joins TRBV29-1 to TRBJ2-1; D remains unclear. CDR3 sequence: CSVAEISYNEQFF. In DNA form, the CDR3 reads TGCAGCGTTGCGGAGATCTCCTACAATGAGCAGTTCTTC.